This is a list of T cell receptor beta chains from one sample in a study of CD8+ T cells in alopecia areata. Clones were read by immunoSEQ multiplex PCR, and TCRdb kept only the in-frame ones, dropping some. The sample shows under 250,000 clones, about 53% of them seen only once. This sample comprised CD4+ T cells sorted from blood, obtained at week 0. The receptors here all came from a human donor with alopecia areata. CDR3s include the opening cysteine and the closing phenylalanine or tryptophan. The D gene is left open where the match is weak. Expanded clones get a size class; other rows say once, few or many, or leave the size out.

NA	NA	TRBV4-2	TRBJ2-3	CASSDTSTDTQYF	TGTGCCAGCAGCGACACTAGCACAGATACGCAGTATTTT
NA	NA	TRBV19	TRBJ1-4	CASSAPEKLFF	TGTGCCAGTAGTGCACCTGAAAAACTGTTTTTT
NA	few	TRBV7-9	TRBJ1-1	CASSSWANTEAFF	TGTGCCAGCAGCTCTTGGGCGAACACTGAAGCTTTCTTT
TRBD1	few	TRBV29-1	TRBJ1-2	CTTGDGYTF	TGCACCACAGGGGATGGCTACACCTTC
NA	NA	TRBV5-6	TRBJ1-1	CASSLDPANTEAFF	TGTGCCAGCAGCTTGGACCCTGCGAACACTGAAGCTTTCTTT
NA	few	TRBV11-2	TRBJ1-1	CASSRQGGNTEAFF	TGTGCCAGCAGCCGACAAGGGGGGAACACTGAAGCTTTCTTT
TRBD1	NA	TRBV4-1	TRBJ1-2	CASRLQGSDYGYTF	TGCGCCAGCAGACTACAGGGGTCGGACTATGGCTACACCTTC
TRBD1	NA	TRBV30	TRBJ1-5	CAWSESGTGFQPQHF	TGTGCCTGGAGTGAATCCGGGACAGGGTTTCAGCCCCAGCATTTT
NA	NA	TRBV7-9	TRBJ2-3	CASSLGPDPLITQYF	TGTGCCAGCAGCTTGGGCCCGGACCCCCTGATAACGCAGTATTTT
TRBD1	NA	TRBV9	TRBJ1-2	CASSVHPGQGADGYTF	TGTGCCAGCAGCGTGCACCCGGGACAGGGGGCCGATGGCTACACCTTC
TRBD2	NA	TRBV11-2	TRBJ2-3	CASSLRAGETTDTQYF	TGTGCCAGCAGCTTGCGAGCGGGGGAGACCACAGATACGCAGTATTTT
TRBD2	NA	TRBV4-2	TRBJ2-2	CASSQGLAGAANTGELFF	TGTGCCAGCAGCCAAGGACTAGCGGGAGCCGCGAACACCGGGGAGCTGTTTTTT
TRBD1	once	TRBV6-1	TRBJ1-2	CASSARTGVDYGYTF	TGTGCCAGCAGTGCTCGGACAGGGGTGGACTATGGCTACACCTTC
NA	once	TRBV4-1	TRBJ2-7	CASSHRDLQGLYEQYF	TGCGCCAGCAGCCACCGAGATTTACAGGGACTCTACGAGCAGTACTTC
NA	once	TRBV5-1	TRBJ2-7	CASSLGTSSSYEQYF	TGCGCCAGCAGCTTGGGGACATCGAGCTCCTACGAGCAGTACTTC
NA	NA	TRBV5-1	TRBJ1-6	CASSESDSPLHF	TGCGCCAGCAGCGAATCGGATTCACCCCTCCACTTT
NA	NA	TRBV6-6	TRBJ1-1	CASAGRRTEAFF	TGTGCCAGCGCCGGACGCAGAACTGAAGCTTTCTTT
NA	NA	TRBV30	TRBJ1-2	CAWSVMGQSYGYTF	TGTGCCTGGAGTGTAATGGGTCAGAGCTATGGCTACACCTTC
NA	NA	TRBV5-1	TRBJ1-2	CASSLALRDGYTF	TGCGCCAGCAGCTTGGCCCTTCGGGATGGCTACACCTTC
NA	NA	TRBV30	TRBJ2-1	CAWGDSYNEQFF	TGTGCCTGGGGAGACAGCTACAATGAGCAGTTCTTC
NA	few	TRBV4-2	TRBJ2-3	CASSQEGSLTSTDTQYF	TGTGCCAGCAGCCAAGAAGGGAGTCTTACTAGCACAGATACGCAGTATTTT
TRBD2	NA	TRBV7-9	TRBJ2-3	CASSGLAVDTQYF	TGTGCCAGCAGCGGACTAGCGGTAGATACGCAGTATTTT